This T cell receptor (beta chain) was profiled in a study of blood T cell repertoires in COVID-19. Only in-frame clones appear in the TCRdb table, and some are missing; sequencing was by immunoSEQ multiplex PCR. The top ten clones hold approximately 15% of a sample with roughly 80,000 clones, 86% of them seen once. Deletions cut 6 bases from V and 8 bases from J, with 16 bases between. Looked up from germline, CDR1 is MNHEY and CDR2 is SVGAGI. The CDR3 has 14 amino acids. This chain joins TRBV6-5 and TRBJ1-4; TRBD1 is a possible D gene (6 bases). Sequencing input: peripheral blood. The sequence was obtained from a man older than 75 in a cohort sampled during active COVID-19. The CDR3 nucleotides are TGTGCCAGCAGCCGACAGGCTACGGGCGAAAAACTGTTTTTT. Translation gives CASSRQATGEKLFF.